This TCR beta chain was captured by sequencing in a study of identical twins (dated by TCRdb to 2015 to 2016). About the full investigation: To test whether fetal clonotypes persist, the study used deep sequencing on TCR alpha and beta repertoires from monozygotic twins, unrelated adults of various ages, and cord blood. Replicate twin experiments were performed at different times using different library preparation protocols to rule out contamination.

Results and caveats for the whole study, not just this receptor: Zero-insertion analyses could be partly confounded by invariant T cells such as MAIT and iNKT, though diverse VJ usage argued against such confounding for most clonotypes. In monozygotic twins, out-of-frame TCR alpha sharing was systematically underestimated by recombination models, although the models agreed with sharing between unrelated individuals. Compared with coincidental sharing between unrelated individuals, out-of-frame TCR alpha sequences shared between twins showed an excess of sequences with low generation probability. The excess sharing between twins in beta out-of-frame sequences was weaker because fewer shared sequences reduced the signal-to-noise ratio. Abundant cord blood beta clonotypes carried fewer insertions; young adult naive repertoires showed a weaker similar trend, while memory repertoires showed none. Conclusions relied on cross-sectional statistical analysis, since the same donors could not be followed over many years.

Every donor in the study was a healthy Caucasian. The twin cohort consisted of three pairs of female monozygotic twins, all aged roughly 18 to 29 years. Peripheral blood mononuclear cells were used as the source from which RNA for TCR libraries was isolated. This clonotype occurred a few times. Its specific antigen is unknown. It has no much larger one-base neighbor in the sample; base qualities were not kept. Sequences SGDLS (CDR1) and YYNGEE (CDR2) are obtained from the germline V gene. Trimming at the junction amounts to 3 bases on V and 4 bases on J, and the germline ends lie 13 bases apart. The CDR3 goes from the cysteine to the phenylalanine over 15 residues. CDR3 DNA only is kept here, 45 bases in frame from base 1. Receptors were amplified or captured by 5' RACE. Instrument used: Illumina HiSeq 2000. Template switching added a universal primer binding site, and the final cDNA carried a unique molecular identifier that allowed TCR cDNA molecules to be counted accurately. First-strand cDNA for TCR alpha and beta chains was synthesized from specific primers in the conserved constant-segment region. Each cDNA library was double barcoded, with a SMART-Mk sample barcode plus Illumina barcodes, to control for contamination. TruSeq adapter sequences, together with Illumina sample barcodes, were added in two successive PCR steps. The TCR alpha and beta cDNA libraries were sequenced on the Illumina HiSeq platform using custom primers. In the original analysis: Raw reads were processed with MiGEC to extract unique molecular identifiers, and MiXCR was used to determine CDR3 positions. Recombination models were inferred per individual with the repgenHMM and IGoR tools using an EM algorithm. Shared clonotypes were analyzed with the tcR package in R, and sharing was normalized by the product of cloneset sizes. To study raw recombination free of thymic and clonal selection effects, out-of-frame nonproductive sequences were analyzed. TCRdb applied fastp at Q25 and MiXCR to the public reads, then kept only in-frame beta chains. Here each entry gathers all rows of one CDR3 protein and keeps the most common genes and DNA. For this entry, the V and J calls and clone size follow TCRdb and not the study's own pipeline. For this sample the table gives about 810,000 distinct CDR3 sequences, of which 12% were detected only once. The leading ten clones occupy 1.5% to 2% of the sample.

This sample was also put to use in a study of yellow fever vaccine responses in identical twins. From the second report: The authors reported that the T cell response to vaccination in identical twins appeared partly convergent and partly personalized. In identical twins, the study followed T cell clones that responded to the vaccine with precision.

The chain is made from TRBV9 and TRBJ1-4, and possibly TRBD1, on 5 matching bases. The sample consisted of PBMCs. The receptor was isolated from a woman aged 18-29 years in good health. The DNA sequence follows: TGTGCCAGCAGCGCGGGGACTGTTGGTAATGAAAAACTGTTTTTT. The encoded protein is CASSAGTVGNEKLFF.